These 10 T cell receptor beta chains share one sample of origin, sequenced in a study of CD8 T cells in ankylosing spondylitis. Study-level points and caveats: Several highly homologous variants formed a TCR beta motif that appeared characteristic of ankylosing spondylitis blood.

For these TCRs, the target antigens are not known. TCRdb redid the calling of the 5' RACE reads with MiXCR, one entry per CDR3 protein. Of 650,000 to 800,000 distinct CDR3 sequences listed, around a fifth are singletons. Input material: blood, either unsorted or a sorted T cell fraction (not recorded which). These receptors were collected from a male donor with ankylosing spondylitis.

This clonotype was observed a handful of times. The CDR3 coding sequence is TGTGCCAGCAGTTTTGCGGTGGCTAGCGGAAACTACAATGAGCAGTTCTTC. Its translation is CASSFAVASGNYNEQFF. V and J are TRBV12-3 or TRBV12-4 and TRBJ2-1; 7 bases match TRBD2. Trimming took 3 bases from V and 3 from J; bases not matched to a gene: 11. This CDR3 has 17 residues.

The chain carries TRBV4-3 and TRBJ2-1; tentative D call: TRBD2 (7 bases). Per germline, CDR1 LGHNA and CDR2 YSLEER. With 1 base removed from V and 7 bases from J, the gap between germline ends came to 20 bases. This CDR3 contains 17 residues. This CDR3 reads CASSQVLGGGPGNEQFF. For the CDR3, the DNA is TGCGCCAGCAGCCAAGTGCTAGGGGGAGGGCCGGGGAATGAGCAGTTCTTC.

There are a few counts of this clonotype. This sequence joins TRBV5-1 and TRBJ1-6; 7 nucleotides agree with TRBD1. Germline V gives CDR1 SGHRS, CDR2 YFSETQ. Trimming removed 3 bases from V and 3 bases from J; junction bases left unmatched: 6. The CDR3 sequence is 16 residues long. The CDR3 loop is CASSSGQSNYNSPLHF. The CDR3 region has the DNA TGCGCCAGCAGCTCGGGACAGTCGAACTATAATTCACCCCTCCACTTT.

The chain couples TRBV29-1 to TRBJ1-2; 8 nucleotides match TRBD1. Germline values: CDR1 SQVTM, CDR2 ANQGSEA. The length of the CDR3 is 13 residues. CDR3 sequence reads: CSVSTGDDYGYTF. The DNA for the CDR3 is TGCAGTGTCTCGACAGGGGACGACTATGGCTACACCTTC. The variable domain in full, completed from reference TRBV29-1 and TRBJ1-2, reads SAVISQKPSRDICQRGTSLTIQCQVDSQVTMMFWYRQQPGQSLTLIATANQGSEATYESGFVIDKFPISRPNLTFSTLTVSNMSPEDSSIYLCSVSTGDDYGYTFGSGTRLTVV.

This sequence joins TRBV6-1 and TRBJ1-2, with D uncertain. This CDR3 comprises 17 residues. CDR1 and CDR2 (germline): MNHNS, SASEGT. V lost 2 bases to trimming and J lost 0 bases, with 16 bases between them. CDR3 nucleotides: TGTGCCAGCAGTGAATTAAACTTTGGGAGAGCTAACTATGGCTACACCTTC. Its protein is CASSELNFGRANYGYTF.

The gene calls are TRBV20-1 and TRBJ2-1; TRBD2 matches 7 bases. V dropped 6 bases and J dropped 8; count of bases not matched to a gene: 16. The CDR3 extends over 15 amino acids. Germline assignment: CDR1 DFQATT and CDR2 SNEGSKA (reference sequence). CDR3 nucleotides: TGCAGTGCCACCCCTAGCGGCTTCCCAAGGGATGAGCAGTTCTTC. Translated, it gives CSATPSGFPRDEQFF.

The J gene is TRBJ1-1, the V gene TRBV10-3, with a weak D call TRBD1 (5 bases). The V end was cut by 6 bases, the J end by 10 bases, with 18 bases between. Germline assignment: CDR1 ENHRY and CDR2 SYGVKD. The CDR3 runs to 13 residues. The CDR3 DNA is TGTGCCATCAGCCGGGACGGCGGGGGGAGAGCTTTCTTT. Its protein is CAISRDGGGRAFF.

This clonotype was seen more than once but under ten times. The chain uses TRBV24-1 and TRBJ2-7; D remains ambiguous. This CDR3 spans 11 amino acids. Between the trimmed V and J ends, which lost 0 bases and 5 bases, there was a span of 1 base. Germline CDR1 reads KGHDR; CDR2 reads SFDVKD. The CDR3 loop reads CATSDLNEQYF. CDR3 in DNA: TGTGCCACCAGTGATTTGAACGAGCAGTACTTC.

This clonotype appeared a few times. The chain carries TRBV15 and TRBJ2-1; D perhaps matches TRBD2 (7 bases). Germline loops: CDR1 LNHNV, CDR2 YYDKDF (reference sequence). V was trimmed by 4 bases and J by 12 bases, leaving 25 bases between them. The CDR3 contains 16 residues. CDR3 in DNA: TGTGCCACCAGCAAGGCCCGCGCGGGGGCGTATGTTGTGCAGTTCTTC. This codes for CATSKARAGAYVVQFF.

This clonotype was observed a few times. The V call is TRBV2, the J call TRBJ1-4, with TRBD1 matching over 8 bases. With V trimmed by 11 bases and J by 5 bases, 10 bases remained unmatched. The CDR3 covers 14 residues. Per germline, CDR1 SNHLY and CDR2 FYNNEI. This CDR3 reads CAGSGQAKNEKLFF. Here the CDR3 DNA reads TGTGCCGGGTCGGGACAGGCCAAAAATGAAAAACTGTTTTTT.